This TCR beta chain was identified in a study of shared clonotypes between healthy human individuals. General study findings and limits: Clonotypes shared by all four sorted-subset donors had higher generation probabilities than non-shared clonotypes.

Donors comprised healthy HIV-negative adults lacking recent acute infections or vaccinations. The table came from immunoSEQ multiplex PCR; TCRdb's copy has only in-frame clones and leaves some out. In the table there are over a million clones, just under 99% of which are singletons. With respect to this clone: The antigen remains unidentified.

The CDR3 is made up of 16 amino acids. CDR1 is GTSNPN and CDR2 is SVGIG in the germline V gene (reference sequence). Losses at the gene ends were 3 bases for V and 2 bases for J; bases not matched to a gene: 10. The V call is TRBV30, the J call TRBJ2-1, with 7 bases identical to TRBD1. The clonotype originates from a young man in good health. Sequencing used naive CD4+ T cells sorted from blood. Noted subset: CD45RA+ positively selected. CDR3 nucleotides: TGTGCCTGGAGAGCCATGGGGCAGGGGGCCTACAATGAGCAGTTCTTC. Translation: CAWRAMGQGAYNEQFF.